The text below deals with one TCR beta chain. Antigen unknown. The method was immunoSEQ multiplex PCR; TCRdb's version includes in-frame clones alone and lacks a portion of them. The table includes 150,000 to 200,000 clones, roughly 88% detected once. The data stem from a study of T cell responses to AZD1222 COVID-19 vaccine. This CDR3 spans 9 amino acids. The germline gives CDR1 DFQATT, CDR2 SNEGSKA (reference sequence). V was cut by 6 bases and J by 11 bases, with 10 bases left in between. Study outcomes and limitations: Clonal diversity may have been underestimated, and the donors were mostly white British, with more females than males. Spike-specific TCR breadth and depth rose after two AZD1222 doses.

Sequencing used peripheral blood, obtained 28 days after the second AZD1222 dose. The clonotype comes from an adult who received the AZD1222 COVID-19 vaccine. The chain combines TRBV20-1 with TRBJ1-1; D call uncertain. Here the CDR3 reads CSAPLRAFF. CDR3 coding DNA: TGCAGTGCCCCCTTAAGGGCTTTCTTT.